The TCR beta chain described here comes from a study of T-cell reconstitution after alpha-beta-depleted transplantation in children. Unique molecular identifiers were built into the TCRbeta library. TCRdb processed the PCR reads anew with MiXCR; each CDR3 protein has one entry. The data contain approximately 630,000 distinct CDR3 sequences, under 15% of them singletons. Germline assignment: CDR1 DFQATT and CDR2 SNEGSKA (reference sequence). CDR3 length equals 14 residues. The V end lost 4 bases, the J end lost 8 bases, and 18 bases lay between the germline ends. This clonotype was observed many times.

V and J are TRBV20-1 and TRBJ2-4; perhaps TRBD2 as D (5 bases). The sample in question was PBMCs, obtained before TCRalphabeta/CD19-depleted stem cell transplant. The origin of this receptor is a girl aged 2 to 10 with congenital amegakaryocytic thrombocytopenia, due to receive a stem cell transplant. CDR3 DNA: TGCAGTGCTAAGAAGGACTTCTGGAACGACATTCAGTACTTC. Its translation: CSAKKDFWNDIQYF.